This TCR beta chain came from a study of graft-versus-host responses after intestinal transplantation (dated by TCRdb to about 2021). Study-level background: The transplants that recipients received were multivisceral, liver-intestinal, or isolated intestinal. To identify alloreactive clones, pre-transplant mixed lymphocyte reaction products were sequenced and then compared with unstimulated pre-transplant donor and recipient T cells. Anti-thymocyte globulin induction was given to all recipients, followed by maintenance tacrolimus and steroids for 2 to 3 years. After intestinal transplantation, graft-versus-host and host-versus-graft alloreactive T cell clones in the graft, circulation and bone marrow were tracked using bulk TCR-beta CDR3 sequencing. Of the 20 to 25 intestinal transplant recipients enrolled in the cohort, one of whom was a retransplant, a few patients without pretransplant specimens were excluded. Donor T cell macrochimerism was defined as a peak of at least 4% donor T cells among recipient peripheral blood mononuclear cells. Rather than going through the commercial service, samples from a few later patients were sequenced in-house on an Illumina MiSeq and processed with MiXCR.

Regarding this clone: It has no known antigen specificity. No much larger clone is present one base from it, and per-base qualities are unavailable.

Receptors were amplified or captured by the immunoSEQ multiplex PCR assay. High-throughput TCR-beta CDR3 sequencing of genomic DNA from most patients was performed by Adaptive Biotechnologies. In the paper's pipeline: Adaptive's ImmunoSEQ software was the source of the TCR sequencing data for around 20 patients, while three other patients were processed with MiXCR and VDJtools. CDR3 nucleotide sequences shared between donor and recipient were removed because their origin could not be assigned. To be classed as alloreactive, a clone needed at least 2-fold expansion over unstimulated cells and a minimum CFSE-low frequency of 0.002% (template counts) or 0.001% (read counts). A clone was considered mappable if detected in the sequenced pre-transplant spleen, lymph node, or MLR CFSE-low populations of the donor or recipient. Cumulative frequency of alloreactive clones was calculated as a percentage of all sequences weighted by copy number. The source is immuneACCESS, and TCRdb retained only in-frame sequences with V and J called. Part of the clones is not carried over; for the studies checked, unresolved V genes explain less than half of this, and the remainder is unexplained. V, J and clone size are taken as reported in that table, and D and trimming were inferred from the DNA itself. Counted in this sample were around 40,000 clones; over 80% of them appeared once. Of the sample, 3.5% falls within the top ten clones.

In the first month after transplant, blood samples were collected up to 4 times, and after that at least monthly when available. General findings and caveats noted by the study authors: GvH clones were detected in recipient bone marrow, and some of these GvH clones were observed earlier in ileal mucosa or blood, consistent with an intestinal mucosal origin. Early after transplant, peak levels of circulating GvH clones were found to be associated with declines in HvG clones. Patients with donor T cell macrochimerism had high GvH to HvG T cell clonal ratios in their allografts. Conclusions were limited by the relatively low number and heterogeneity of intestinal transplant patients.

The TCR sequence derives from a human patient who received an intestinal transplant, so some T cells may come from the graft donor. The sample here was PBMCs, taken about 160 weeks after transplant.

The bases are TGTGCCAGCAGTGAATACAGCGACTATAGCAATCAGCCCCAGCATTTT. This sequence encodes CASSEYSDYSNQPQHF. Recombination linked TRBV6-1 to TRBJ1-5; a confident D gene designation cannot be given. The CDR3 runs 16 amino acids, cysteine and phenylalanine included. This entry keeps only the CDR3 DNA: 48 bases, framed from base 1. Reading the germline V gene gives CDR1 MNHNS and CDR2 SASEGT. Deletion took 2 bases off V and 0 bases off J, with a span of 11 bases between the germline ends.